The 3 T cell receptor beta chains given below trace back to one sample, sequenced in a study of CD8 T cells in Susac syndrome. An input of about 0.5 to 1 ug of RNA was subjected to reverse transcription using random hexamers. TCRdb passed the immunoSEQ multiplex PCR reads through MiXCR, listing each CDR3 protein once. The top ten clones hold around 0.079% of a sample with 150,000 to 200,000 distinct CDR3 sequences, around nine tenths of them seen once. The sample comprised CD4+ T cells from PBMCs. These receptor sequences come from a human donor with Susac syndrome.

This sequence joins TRBV19 and TRBJ1-5; D is uncertain. V shed 4 bases and J shed 3 bases, with 13 bases lying between them. The germline V gene has CDR1 LNHDA and CDR2 SQIVND (reference sequence). The CDR3 contains 15 residues. The chain's CDR3 is CASSSAGEVNQPQHF. In DNA, the CDR3 is TGTGCCAGTAGTAGTGCAGGAGAGGTCAATCAGCCCCAGCATTTT.

The chain has TRBV12-3 or TRBV12-4 and TRBJ1-4; D is uncertain. This CDR3 comprises 15 residues. Between the trimmed V and J ends, which lost 1 base and 0 bases, there was a span of 6 bases. The CDR3 is CASSLGSSTNEKLFF. In DNA, the CDR3 is TGTGCCAGCAGTTTAGGGTCCTCAACTAATGAAAAACTGTTTTTT.

The V and J genes are TRBV7-7 and TRBJ1-4; 7 nucleotides line up with TRBD1. In germline, CDR1 is SSHAT, CDR2 FNYEAQ (reference sequence). The CDR3 runs to 13 residues. CDR3 in amino acids: CAVGQESNEKLFF. In nucleotides, the CDR3 is TGTGCTGTCGGACAGGAGAGTAATGAAAAACTGTTTTTT.